The TCR beta chain under discussion was sequenced for a study of cytomegalovirus exposure and HLA in healthy donors. Whole-study results and caveats: Previously analyzed data showed that most TCR beta V segments were productive at a frequency of about 87% or about 30%.

Healthy bone marrow donors made up the cohort. Donors were nominally healthy when sampled, though unrecorded immune exposures were likely. V was pared by 9 bases and J by 3 bases, with 7 bases of the junction left unmatched. The CDR3 has 14 residues. Per germline, CDR1 LNHDA and CDR2 SQIVND (reference sequence). The PCR made use of 60 Vbeta and 13 Jbeta primers. Using immunoSEQ multiplex PCR, the repertoire was profiled, and TCRdb retains in-frame clones only, with some absent. The sample has 110,000 or so clones, 7% to 9.5% seen once. This clone was picked up a small number of times. Its antigen is currently unknown.

Source material: PBMCs. The receptor was isolated from a woman aged 40 to 49 in good health and CMV-seropositive. The chain joins TRBV19 to TRBJ2-2; 7 nucleotides agree with TRBD1. Written as DNA, the CDR3 is TGTGCCAGCTCTTTTCAGGGGGACACCGGGGAGCTGTTTTTT. Amino acid sequence: CASSFQGDTGELFF.